The clone carrying this T cell receptor beta chain was recorded many times. Its antigen is currently unknown. Germline CDR1 is MNHEY and CDR2 is SMNVEV (reference sequence). V was pared by 2 bases and J by 0 bases, with 13 bases between. The CDR3 contains 16 residues. This entry is derived from a study of T-cell reconstitution after alpha-beta-depleted transplantation in children. Findings and limits, study-wide: High day-60 TCRbeta diversity in some patients came from surviving recipient T cells and thymic progenitors.

The authors prepared the TCRbeta library with unique molecular identifiers. TCRdb redid the calling of the PCR reads with MiXCR, one entry per CDR3 protein. The sample yields 670,000 or so distinct CDR3 sequences, roughly 14% seen once. The material sequenced was PBMCs, taken before TCRalphabeta/CD19-depleted stem cell transplant. The TCR comes from a girl under 10 years old with congenital amegakaryocytic thrombocytopenia, due to receive a stem cell transplant. The chain recombines TRBV27 with TRBJ1-2; D gene unclear. The CDR3 region has the DNA TGTGCCAGCAGTTTAACATCCGGCCCACCTAACTATGGCTACACCTTC. Translation gives CASSLTSGPPNYGYTF.